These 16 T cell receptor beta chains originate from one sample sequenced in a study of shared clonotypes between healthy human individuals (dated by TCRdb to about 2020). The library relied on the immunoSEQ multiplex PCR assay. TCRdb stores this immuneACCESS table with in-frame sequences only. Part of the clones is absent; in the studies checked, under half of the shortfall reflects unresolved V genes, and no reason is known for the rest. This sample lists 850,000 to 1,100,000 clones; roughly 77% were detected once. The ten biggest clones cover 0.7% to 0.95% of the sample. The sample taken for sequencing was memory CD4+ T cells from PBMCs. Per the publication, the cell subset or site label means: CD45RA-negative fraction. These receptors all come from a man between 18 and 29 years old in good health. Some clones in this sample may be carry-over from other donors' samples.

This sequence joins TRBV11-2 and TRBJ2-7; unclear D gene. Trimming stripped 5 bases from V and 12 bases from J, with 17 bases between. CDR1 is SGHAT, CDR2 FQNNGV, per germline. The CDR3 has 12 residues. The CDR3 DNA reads TGTGCCAGCAGCCCTACTTCCGACATGAGGTACTTC. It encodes CASSPTSDMRYF.

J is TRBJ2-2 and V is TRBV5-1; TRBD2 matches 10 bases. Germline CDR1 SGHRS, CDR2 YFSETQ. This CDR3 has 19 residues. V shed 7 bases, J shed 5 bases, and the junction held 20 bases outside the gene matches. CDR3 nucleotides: TGCGCCAGCGTTTTTTTTCTCGGGCTAGCGGGAGCGAGTACCGGGGAGCTGTTTTTT. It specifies CASVFFLGLAGASTGELFF. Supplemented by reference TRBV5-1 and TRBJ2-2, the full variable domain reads KAGVTQTPRYLIKTRGQQVTLSCSPISGHRSVSWYQQTPGQGLQFLFEYFSETQRNKGNFPGRFSGRQFSNSRSEMNVSTLELGDSALYLCASVFFLGLAGASTGELFFGEGSRLTVL.

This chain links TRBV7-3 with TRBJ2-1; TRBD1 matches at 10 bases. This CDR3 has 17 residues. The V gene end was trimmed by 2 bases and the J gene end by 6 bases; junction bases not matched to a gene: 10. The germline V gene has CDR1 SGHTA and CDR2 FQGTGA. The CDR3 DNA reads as TGTGCCAGCAGCTTACTGAATCCGGGACAGGGGTCCAATGAGCAGTTCTTC. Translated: CASSLLNPGQGSNEQFF.

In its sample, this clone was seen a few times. The CDR3 coding sequence is TGTGCCAGCAGGTCAACAGGGTCTAACGCTTTCTTT. Translation gives CASRSTGSNAFF. The V and J genes are TRBV6-5 and TRBJ1-1; D may be TRBD1 (6 bases). Germline V gives CDR1 MNHEY, CDR2 SVGAGI. V dropped 6 bases and J dropped 11 bases, with 16 bases sitting between them. The CDR3 extends over 12 amino acids.

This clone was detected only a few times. CDR3 sequence reads: CASSRPGTNPGELFF. The CDR3 DNA is TGCGCCAGCAGCCGTCCCGGGACAAACCCCGGGGAGCTGTTTTTT. The J gene is TRBJ2-2, the V gene TRBV4-1; D may be TRBD1 (6 bases). The germline V and J ends were trimmed by 4 bases and 6 bases, with 15 bases remaining between them. Per the germline V gene, CDR1 is MGHRA and CDR2 is YSYEKL. The CDR3 contains 15 residues.

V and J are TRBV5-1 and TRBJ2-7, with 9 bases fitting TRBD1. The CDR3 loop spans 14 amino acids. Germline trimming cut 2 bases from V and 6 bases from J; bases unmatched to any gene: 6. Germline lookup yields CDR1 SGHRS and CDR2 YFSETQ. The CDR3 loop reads CASSFTGQGLEQYF. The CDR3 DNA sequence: TGCGCCAGCAGCTTCACAGGACAGGGGCTCGAGCAGTACTTC.

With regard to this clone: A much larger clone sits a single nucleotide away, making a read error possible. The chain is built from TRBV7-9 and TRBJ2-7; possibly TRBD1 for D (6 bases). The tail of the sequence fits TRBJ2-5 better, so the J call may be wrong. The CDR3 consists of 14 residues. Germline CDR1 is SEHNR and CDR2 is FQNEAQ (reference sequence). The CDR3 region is CVSSLGQIQETQYF. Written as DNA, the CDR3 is TGTGTCAGCAGCCTAGGACAGATCCAAGAGACCCAGTACTTC.

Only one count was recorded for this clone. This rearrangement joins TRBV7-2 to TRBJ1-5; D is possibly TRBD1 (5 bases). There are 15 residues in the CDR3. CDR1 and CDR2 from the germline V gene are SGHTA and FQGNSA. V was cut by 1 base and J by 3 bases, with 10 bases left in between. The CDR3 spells CASSLGGGANQPQHF. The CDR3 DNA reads TGTGCCAGCAGCTTAGGCGGCGGGGCCAATCAGCCCCAGCATTTT.

CDR3 sequence reads: CASSSAAQQGPDTYEQYF. As DNA, the CDR3 is TGTGCCAGCAGTTCCGCGGCCCAACAGGGGCCGGACACCTACGAGCAGTACTTC. The chain carries TRBV28 and TRBJ2-7; TRBD1 aligns across 7 bases. The CDR3 is 18 amino acids. The J segment lost 2 bases and the V segment lost 4 bases, leaving 17 bases of the junction unmatched. Germline CDR1 MDHEN, CDR2 SYDVKM.

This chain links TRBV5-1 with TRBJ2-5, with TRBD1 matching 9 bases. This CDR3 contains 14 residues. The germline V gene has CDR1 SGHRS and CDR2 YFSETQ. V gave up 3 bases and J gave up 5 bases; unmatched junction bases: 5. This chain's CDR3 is CASSYKTGGETQYF. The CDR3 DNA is TGCGCCAGCAGCTACAAGACAGGGGGGGAGACCCAGTACTTC.

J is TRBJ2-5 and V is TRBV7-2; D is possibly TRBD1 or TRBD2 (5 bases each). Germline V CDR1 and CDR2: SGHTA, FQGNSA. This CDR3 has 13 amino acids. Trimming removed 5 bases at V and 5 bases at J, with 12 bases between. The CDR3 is CASSPGTFETQYF. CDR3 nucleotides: TGTGCCAGCAGCCCCGGGACGTTCGAGACCCAGTACTTC.

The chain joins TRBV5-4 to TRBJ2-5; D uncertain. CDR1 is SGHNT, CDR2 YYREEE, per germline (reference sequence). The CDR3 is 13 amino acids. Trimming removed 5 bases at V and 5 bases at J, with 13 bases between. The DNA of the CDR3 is TGTGCCAGCAGATACGGGCCCGGGGAGACCCAGTACTTC. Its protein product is CASRYGPGETQYF.

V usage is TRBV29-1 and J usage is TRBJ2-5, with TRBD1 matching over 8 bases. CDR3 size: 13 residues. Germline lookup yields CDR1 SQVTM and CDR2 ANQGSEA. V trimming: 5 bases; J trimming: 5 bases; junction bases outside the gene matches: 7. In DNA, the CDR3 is TGCAGCGTTAAACCAGGGGGCGAGGAGACCCAGTACTTC. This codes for CSVKPGGEETQYF.

The CDR3 region is CASSPATSTDTQYF. CDR3 in DNA: TGCGCCAGCAGCCCGGCGACCAGCACAGATACGCAGTATTTT. This chain joins TRBV5-1 and TRBJ2-3; D ambiguous. Germline lookup yields CDR1 SGHRS and CDR2 YFSETQ. Trimming pared 4 bases from V and 0 bases from J, leaving 9 bases between. The CDR3 is 14 residues long.

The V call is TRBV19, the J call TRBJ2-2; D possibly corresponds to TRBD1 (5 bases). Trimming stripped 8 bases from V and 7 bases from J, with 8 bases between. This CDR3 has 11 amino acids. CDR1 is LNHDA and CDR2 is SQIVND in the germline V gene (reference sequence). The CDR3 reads CASEGVGELFF. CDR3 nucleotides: TGTGCCAGTGAAGGGGTCGGGGAGCTGTTTTTT.

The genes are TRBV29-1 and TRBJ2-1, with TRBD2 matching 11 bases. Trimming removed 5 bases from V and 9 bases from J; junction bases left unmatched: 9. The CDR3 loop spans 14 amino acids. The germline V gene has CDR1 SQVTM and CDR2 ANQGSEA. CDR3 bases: TGCAGCGTTTTGACTAGCGGGGTCCAGGGTGAGCAGTTCTTC. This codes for CSVLTSGVQGEQFF.